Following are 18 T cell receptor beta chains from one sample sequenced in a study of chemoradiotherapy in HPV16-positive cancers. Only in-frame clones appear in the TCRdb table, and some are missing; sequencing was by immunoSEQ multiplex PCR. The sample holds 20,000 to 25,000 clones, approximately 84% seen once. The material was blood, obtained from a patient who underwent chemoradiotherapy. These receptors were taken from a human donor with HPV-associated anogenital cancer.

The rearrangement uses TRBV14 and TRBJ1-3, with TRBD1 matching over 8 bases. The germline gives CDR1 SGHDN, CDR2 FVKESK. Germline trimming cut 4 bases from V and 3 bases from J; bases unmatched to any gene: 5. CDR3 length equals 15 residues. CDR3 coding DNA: TGTGCCAGCAGCCCGCAGGGGGCTTATGGAAACACCATATATTTT. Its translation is CASSPQGAYGNTIYF.

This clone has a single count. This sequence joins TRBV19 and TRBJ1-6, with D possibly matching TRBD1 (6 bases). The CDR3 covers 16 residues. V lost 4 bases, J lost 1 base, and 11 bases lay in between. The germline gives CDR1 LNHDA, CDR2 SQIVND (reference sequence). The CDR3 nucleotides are TGTGCCAGTAGTAACACAGGGATGTCCTATAATTCACCCCTCCACTTT. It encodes CASSNTGMSYNSPLHF.

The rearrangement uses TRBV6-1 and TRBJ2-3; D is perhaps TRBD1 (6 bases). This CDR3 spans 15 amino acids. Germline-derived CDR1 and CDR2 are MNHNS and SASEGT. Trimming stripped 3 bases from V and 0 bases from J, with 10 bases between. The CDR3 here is CASSDGGASTDTQYF. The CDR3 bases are TGTGCCAGCAGTGATGGGGGCGCGAGCACAGATACGCAGTATTTT.

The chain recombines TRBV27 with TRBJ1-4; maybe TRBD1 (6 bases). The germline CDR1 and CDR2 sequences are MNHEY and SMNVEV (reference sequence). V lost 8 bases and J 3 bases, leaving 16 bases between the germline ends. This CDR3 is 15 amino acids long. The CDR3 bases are TGTGCCAGCGAGGGGGGCACTATGGCTAATGAAAAACTGTTTTTT. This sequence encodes CASEGGTMANEKLFF.

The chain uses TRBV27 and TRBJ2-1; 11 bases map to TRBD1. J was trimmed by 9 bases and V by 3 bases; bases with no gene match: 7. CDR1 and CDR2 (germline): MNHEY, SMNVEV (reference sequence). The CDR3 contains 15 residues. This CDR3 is CASSFHGQGAVEQFF. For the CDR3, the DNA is TGTGCCAGCAGTTTCCACGGACAGGGGGCGGTTGAGCAGTTCTTC.

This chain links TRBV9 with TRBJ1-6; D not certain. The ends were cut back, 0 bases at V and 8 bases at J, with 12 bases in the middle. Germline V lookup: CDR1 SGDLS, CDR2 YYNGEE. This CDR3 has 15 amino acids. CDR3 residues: CASSVEGKLDSPLHF. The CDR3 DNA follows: TGTGCCAGCAGCGTAGAAGGGAAATTAGATTCACCCCTCCACTTT.

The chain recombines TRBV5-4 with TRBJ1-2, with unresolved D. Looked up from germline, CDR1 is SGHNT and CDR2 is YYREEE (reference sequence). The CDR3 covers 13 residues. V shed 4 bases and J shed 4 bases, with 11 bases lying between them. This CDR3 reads CASSNTASYGYTF. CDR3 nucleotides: TGTGCCAGCAGCAATACAGCCTCCTATGGCTACACCTTC.

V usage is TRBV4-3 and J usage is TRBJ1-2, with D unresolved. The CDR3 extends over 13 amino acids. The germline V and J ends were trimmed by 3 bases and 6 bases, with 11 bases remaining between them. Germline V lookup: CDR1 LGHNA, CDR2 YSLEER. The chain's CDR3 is CASSQRVGDGYTF. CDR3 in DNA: TGCGCCAGCAGCCAGAGAGTTGGTGATGGCTACACCTTC.

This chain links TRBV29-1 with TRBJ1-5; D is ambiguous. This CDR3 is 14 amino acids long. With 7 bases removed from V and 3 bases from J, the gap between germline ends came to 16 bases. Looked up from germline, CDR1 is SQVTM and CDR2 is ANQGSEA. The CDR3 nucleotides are TGCAGCGCCGGGGAGGTCGGGGTCAATCAGCCCCAGCATTTT. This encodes CSAGEVGVNQPQHF.

The CDR3, as DNA: TGTGCCAGCAGCTCAGGTACAGGGTGGACTGAAGCTTTCTTT. Translated: CASSSGTGWTEAFF. The chain employs TRBV7-2 and TRBJ1-1, with D possibly matching TRBD1 (6 bases). CDR1 is SGHTA, CDR2 FQGNSA, per germline. CDR3 length: 14 amino acids. V was cut by 4 bases and J by 5 bases, with 14 bases left in between.

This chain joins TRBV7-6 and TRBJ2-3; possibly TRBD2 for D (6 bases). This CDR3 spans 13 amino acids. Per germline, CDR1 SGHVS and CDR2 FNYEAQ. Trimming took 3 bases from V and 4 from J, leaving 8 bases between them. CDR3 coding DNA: TGTGCCAGCAGCTTGGGGGGAGCAGATACGCAGTATTTT. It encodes CASSLGGADTQYF.

The CDR3 DNA follows: TGTGCCAGCAGTTTATTTGCAGGGGGGAAAAACGAGCAGTACTTC. Protein product: CASSLFAGGKNEQYF. The rearrangement links TRBV28 to TRBJ2-7; maybe TRBD1 (7 bases). V shed 1 base and J shed 5 bases, with 15 bases lying between them. The CDR3 spans 15 residues. Germline V gives CDR1 MDHEN, CDR2 SYDVKM.

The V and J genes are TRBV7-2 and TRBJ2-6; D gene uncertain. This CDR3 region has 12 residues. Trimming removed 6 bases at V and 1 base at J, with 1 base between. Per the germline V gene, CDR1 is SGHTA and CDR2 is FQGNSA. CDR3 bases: TGTGCCAGCAGATCTGGGGCCAACGTCCTGACTTTC. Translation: CASRSGANVLTF. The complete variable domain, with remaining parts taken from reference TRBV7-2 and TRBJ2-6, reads GAGVSQSPSNKVTEKGKDVELRCDPISGHTALYWYRQSLGQGLEFLIYFQGNSAPDKSGLPSDRFSAERTGGSVSTLTIQRTQQEDSAVYLCASRSGANVLTFGAGSRLTVL.

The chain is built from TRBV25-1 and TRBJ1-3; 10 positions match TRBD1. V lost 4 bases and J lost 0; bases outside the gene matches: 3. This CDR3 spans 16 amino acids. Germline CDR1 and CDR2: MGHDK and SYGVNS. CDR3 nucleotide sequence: TGTGCCAGCAGTGCGGGACAGGGGAGCTCTGGAAACACCATATATTTT. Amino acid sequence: CASSAGQGSSGNTIYF. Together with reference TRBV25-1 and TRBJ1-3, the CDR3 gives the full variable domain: EADIYQTPRYLVIGTGKKITLECSQTMGHDKMYWYQQDPGMELHLIHYSYGVNSTEKGDLSSESTVSRIRTEHFPLTLESARPSHTSQYLCASSAGQGSSGNTIYFGEGSWLTVV.

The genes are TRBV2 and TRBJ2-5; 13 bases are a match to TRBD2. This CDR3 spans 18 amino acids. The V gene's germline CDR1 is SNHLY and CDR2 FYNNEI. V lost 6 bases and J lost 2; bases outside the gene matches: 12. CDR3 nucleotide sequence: TGTGCCAGCAGCCCAAAAAAAGGACTAGCGGGGGTTCAAGAGACCCAGTACTTC. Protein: CASSPKKGLAGVQETQYF.

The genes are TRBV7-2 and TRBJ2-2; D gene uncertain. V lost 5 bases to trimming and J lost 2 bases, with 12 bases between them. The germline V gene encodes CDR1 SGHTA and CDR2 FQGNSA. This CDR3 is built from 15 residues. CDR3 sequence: CASSPDAVNTGELFF. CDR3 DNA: TGTGCCAGCAGCCCGGACGCGGTTAACACCGGGGAGCTGTTTTTT.

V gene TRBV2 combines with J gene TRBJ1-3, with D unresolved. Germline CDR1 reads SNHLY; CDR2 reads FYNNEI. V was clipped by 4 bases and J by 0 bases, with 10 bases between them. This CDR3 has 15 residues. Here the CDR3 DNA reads TGTGCCAGCAGTGTCGGAACGCGCTCTGGAAACACCATATATTTT. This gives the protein CASSVGTRSGNTIYF.

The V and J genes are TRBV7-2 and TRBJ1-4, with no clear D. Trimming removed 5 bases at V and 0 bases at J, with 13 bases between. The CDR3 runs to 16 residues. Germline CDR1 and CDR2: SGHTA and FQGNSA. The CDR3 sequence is CASSPWDGATNEKLFF. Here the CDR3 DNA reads TGTGCCAGCAGCCCATGGGATGGGGCAACTAATGAAAAACTGTTTTTT.